This T cell receptor beta chain was observed in a study of shared clonotypes between healthy human individuals. Replicate PCRs run on sorted subsets employed around 200 ng DNA, tens of thousands of T cell genomes. The method was immunoSEQ multiplex PCR; TCRdb's version includes in-frame clones alone and lacks a portion of them. The table records more than 850,000 clones, 70% to 80% of them present only once. The clonotype originates from a man between 18 and 35 years old in good health. Some clones in this sample may be carry-over from other donors' samples. Sequenced sample: memory CD4+ T cells from PBMCs. Noted subset: CD45RA-negative fraction.

The CDR3: CASRIAGGSYNEQFF. CDR3 sequence (DNA): TGTGCCAGCAGGATAGCGGGAGGGTCGTACAATGAGCAGTTCTTC. The chain recombines TRBV7-2 with TRBJ2-1; TRBD2 matches 11 bases. With 6 bases clipped from V and 4 bases from J, the junction kept 5 bases outside the gene matches. CDR3 size: 15 residues. Germline V gene data show CDR1 as SGHTA and CDR2 as FQGNSA.